This T cell receptor beta chain comes out of a study of T cell repertoires in cytomegalovirus infection. Concerning this clonotype itself: The antigen remains unidentified.

TCRdb reanalysed the reads using MiXCR and keeps one entry per CDR3 protein. The sample lists about 310,000 distinct CDR3 sequences, just under 25% occurring once. This CDR3 contains 12 residues. With V trimmed by 3 bases and J by 5 bases, 3 bases remained unmatched. Germline CDR1 reads GTSNPN; CDR2 reads SVGIG (reference sequence). This TCR came from a human donor in good health (CMV status not recorded). Some clones in this sample may be carry-over from other donors' samples. The sequences come from cultured PBMCs, collected from culture after CMV antigen stimulation. The chain has TRBV30 and TRBJ1-2, with 7 bases that match TRBD1. The CDR3 reads CAWRETGYGYTF. For the CDR3, the DNA is TGTGCCTGGAGGGAGACAGGGTATGGCTACACCTTC.